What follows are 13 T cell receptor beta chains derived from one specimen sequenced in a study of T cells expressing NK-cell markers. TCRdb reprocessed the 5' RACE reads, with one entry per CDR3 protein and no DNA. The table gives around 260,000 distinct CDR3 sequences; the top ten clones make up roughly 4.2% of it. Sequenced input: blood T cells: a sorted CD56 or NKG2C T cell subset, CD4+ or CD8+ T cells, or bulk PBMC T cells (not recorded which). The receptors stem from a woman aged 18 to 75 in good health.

The CDR3 is CASKTGSNTGELFF. The chain carries TRBV9 and TRBJ2-2; TCRdb picks TRBD1, but there is no DNA to check that call. The CDR3 length is 14 residues. Germline CDR1 and CDR2: SGDLS and YYNGEE. The full variable domain, with the rest looked up from reference TRBV9 and TRBJ2-2, is DSGVTQTPKHLITATGQRVTLRCSPRSGDLSVYWYQQSLDQGLQFLIQYYNGEERAKGNILERFSAQQFPDLHSELNLSSLELGDSALYFCASKTGSNTGELFFGEGSRLTVL.

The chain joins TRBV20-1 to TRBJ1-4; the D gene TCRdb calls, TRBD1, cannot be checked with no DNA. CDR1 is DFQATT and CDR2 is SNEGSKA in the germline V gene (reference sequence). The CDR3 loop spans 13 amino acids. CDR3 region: CSAPHRNDEKLFF.

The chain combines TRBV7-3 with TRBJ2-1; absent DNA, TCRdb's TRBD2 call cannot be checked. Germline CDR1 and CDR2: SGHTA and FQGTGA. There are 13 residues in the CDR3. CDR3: CASSWAPSNEQFF. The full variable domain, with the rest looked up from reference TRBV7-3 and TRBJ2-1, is GAGVSQTPSNKVTEKGKYVELRCDPISGHTALYWYRQSLGQGPEFLIYFQGTGAADDSGLPNDRFFAVRPEGSVSTLKIQRTERGDSAVYLCASSWAPSNEQFFGPGTRLTVL.

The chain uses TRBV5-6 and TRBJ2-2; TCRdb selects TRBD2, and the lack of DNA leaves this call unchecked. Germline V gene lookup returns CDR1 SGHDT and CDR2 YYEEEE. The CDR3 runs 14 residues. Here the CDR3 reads CASSASGRAGELFF.

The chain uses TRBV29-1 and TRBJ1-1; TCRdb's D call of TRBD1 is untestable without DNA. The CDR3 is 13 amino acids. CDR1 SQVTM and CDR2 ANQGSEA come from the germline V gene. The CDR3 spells CSVAPLVGTEAFF.

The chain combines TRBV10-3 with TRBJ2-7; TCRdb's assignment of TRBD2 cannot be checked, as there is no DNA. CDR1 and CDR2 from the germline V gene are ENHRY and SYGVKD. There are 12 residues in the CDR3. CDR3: CAISSGGYEQYF.

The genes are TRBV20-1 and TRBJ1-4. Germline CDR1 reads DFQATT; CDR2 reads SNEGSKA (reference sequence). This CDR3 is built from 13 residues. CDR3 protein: CSAREGGDEKLFF.

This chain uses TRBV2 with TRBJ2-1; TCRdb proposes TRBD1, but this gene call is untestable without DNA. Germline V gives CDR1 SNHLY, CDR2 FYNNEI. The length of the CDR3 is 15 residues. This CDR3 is CASSVGQVSYNEQFF.

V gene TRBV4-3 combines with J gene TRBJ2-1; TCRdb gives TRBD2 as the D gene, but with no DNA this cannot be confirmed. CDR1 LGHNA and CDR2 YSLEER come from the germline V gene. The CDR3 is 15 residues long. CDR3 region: CASSQQGLAGGEQFF.

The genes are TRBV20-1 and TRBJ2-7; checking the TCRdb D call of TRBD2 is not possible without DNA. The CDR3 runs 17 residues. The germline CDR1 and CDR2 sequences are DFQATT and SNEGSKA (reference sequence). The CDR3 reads CSAPTHPGLAGHYEQYF.

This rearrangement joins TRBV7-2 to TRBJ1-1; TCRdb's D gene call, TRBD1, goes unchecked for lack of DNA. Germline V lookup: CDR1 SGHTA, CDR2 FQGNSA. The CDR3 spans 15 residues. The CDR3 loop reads CASSLVPGMFTEAFF.

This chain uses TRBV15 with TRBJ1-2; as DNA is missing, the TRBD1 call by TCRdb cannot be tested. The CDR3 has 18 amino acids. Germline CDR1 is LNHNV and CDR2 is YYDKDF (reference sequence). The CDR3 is CATSRPGQGALLPYGYTF.

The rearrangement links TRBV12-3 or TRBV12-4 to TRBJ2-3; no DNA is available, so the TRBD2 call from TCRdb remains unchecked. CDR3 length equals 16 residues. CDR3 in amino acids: CASSFRLALATDTQYF.